This T cell receptor beta chain was profiled in a study of CD8 T cells in ankylosing spondylitis. Notes on this clonotype: The antigen is not known.

A quantitative 5'-RACE method, one with molecular barcodes, was used to make TCR beta libraries. Via MiXCR, TCRdb re-called the 5' RACE reads, giving one row per CDR3 protein. The sample comprises 250,000 or so distinct CDR3 sequences, roughly a quarter of which are singletons, and over 0.55% rests with the top ten. Notes on the study in general: Disease-linked clones displayed a CD8+ phenotype and appeared relatively rarely in peripheral blood. Seemingly characteristic of ankylosing spondylitis blood was a TCR beta motif consisting of 7 or 8 highly homologous variants.

The TCR comes from a male donor with ankylosing spondylitis or in good health (not recorded which). Sequencing used blood, either unsorted or a sorted T cell fraction (not recorded which).

CDR3 bases: TGTGCCAGCAGCTTAGCGGTACTAGCGGGGGGGAATGAGCAGTTCTTC. This gives the protein CASSLAVLAGGNEQFF. The V call is TRBV7-6, the J call TRBJ2-1; 13 nucleotides agree with TRBD2. Germline CDR1 is SGHVS and CDR2 is FNYEAQ. CDR3 length: 16 residues. V lost 0 bases to trimming and J lost 7 bases; unmatched junction nucleotides: 3.